Each of the 4 T cell receptor beta chains below was sequenced from the same sample in a study of T cells in Graves' hyperthyroidism and ophthalmopathy. Amplification of TCR beta CDR3 regions used RNA as the template. HTBI primers were used for first-round RT-PCR of the TCR CDR3. TCRdb independently ran MiXCR on the multiplex PCR reads; one entry per CDR3 protein. Found here are roughly 500,000 distinct CDR3 sequences, over 35% of them singletons; the top ten hold 44%. The sequencing input was peripheral blood or thyroid tissue (not recorded which). The receptors originated from an adult woman with Graves' disease, either hyperthyroidism or ophthalmopathy (not recorded which).

A few counts support this clonotype. The chain combines TRBV4-1 with TRBJ1-1, with TRBD1 identical over 9 bases. This CDR3 region has 16 residues. From germline, CDR1 is MGHRA and CDR2 YSYEKL. V was clipped by 2 bases and J by 2 bases; unmatched bases: 6. The CDR3 here is CASSQPGTGRNTEAFF. In DNA, the CDR3 is TGCGCCAGCAGCCAACCAGGGACAGGGAGAAACACTGAAGCTTTCTTT.

The sample holds a few counts of this clonotype. The chain is built from TRBV19 and TRBJ2-7; 7 nucleotides align to TRBD1. With 2 bases clipped from V and 2 bases from J, the junction kept 6 bases outside the gene matches. The CDR3 extends over 15 amino acids. From germline, CDR1 is LNHDA and CDR2 SQIVND (reference sequence). CDR3 sequence reads: CASSIRPGGTYEQYF. DNA for the CDR3: TGTGCCAGTAGTATACGGCCAGGGGGTACCTACGAGCAGTACTTC. Full variable domain (outside the CDR3, taken from reference TRBV19 and TRBJ2-7): DGGITQSPKYLFRKEGQNVTLSCEQNLNHDAMYWYRQDPGQGLRLIYYSQIVNDFQKGDIAEGYSVSREKKESFPLTVTSAQKNPTAFYLCASSIRPGGTYEQYFGPGTRLTVT.

This clonotype occurred many times. The V and J genes are TRBV7-2 and TRBJ2-6; the match to TRBD1 covers 7 bases. CDR1 and CDR2 from the germline V gene are SGHTA and FQGNSA. J lost 1 base, V lost 4 bases, and 1 base had no gene match. This CDR3 region has 15 residues. Here the CDR3 DNA reads TGTGCCAGCAGCTCCAGGGGGTCTGGGGCCAACGTCCTGACTTTC. Amino acid sequence: CASSSRGSGANVLTF.

In this sample, this clonotype turned up many times. The chain recombines TRBV7-2 with TRBJ2-6, with D uncertain. V dropped 2 bases and J dropped 2 bases, with 7 bases sitting between them. CDR3 length: 15 residues. The V gene's germline CDR1 is SGHTA and CDR2 FQGNSA. CDR3 residues: CASSLIRAGANVLTF. CDR3 coding DNA: TGTGCCAGCAGCTTAATAAGGGCTGGGGCCAACGTCCTGACTTTC.